These 23 T cell receptor beta chains originate from one sample sequenced in a study of Graves' ophthalmopathy and Graves' hyperthyroidism. RNA transcripts provided the template for amplifying TCR beta CDR3 regions. Investigators did first-round RT-PCR with HTBI primers, then second-round multiplex PCR. TCRdb independently ran MiXCR on the multiplex PCR reads; one entry per CDR3 protein. Among about 39,000 distinct CDR3 sequences listed, 50% were seen once. Sequencing used peripheral blood. These receptor sequences come from an adult woman with stable Graves' hyperthyroidism.

The genes are TRBV5-1 and TRBJ2-5; 7 nucleotides agree with TRBD1. Per the germline V gene, CDR1 is SGHRS and CDR2 is YFSETQ. V gave up 5 bases and J gave up 3 bases; unmatched junction bases: 10. The CDR3 has 15 amino acids. DNA of the CDR3: TGCGCCAGCAGTTTAGACCGGGACAGAGAAGAGACCCAGTACTTC. Translating gives CASSLDRDREETQYF.

The V gene is TRBV25-1, the J gene TRBJ2-5; D could derive from TRBD1 or TRBD2 (6 bases each). This CDR3 contains 14 residues. Germline CDR1 and CDR2: MGHDK and SYGVNS. V lost 10 bases and J 0 bases, leaving 15 bases between the germline ends. The DNA for the CDR3 is TGTGCCACCGGGGGCGGTCTGTACCAAGAGACCCAGTACTTC. Protein sequence: CATGGGLYQETQYF.

This clonotype was counted ten times or more. The chain uses TRBV27 and TRBJ2-6; D is unresolved. Germline V lookup: CDR1 MNHEY, CDR2 SMNVEV (reference sequence). Trimming removed 4 bases at V and 4 bases at J, with 20 bases between. CDR3 length: 18 residues. In DNA form, the CDR3 reads TGTGCCAGCAGTTCCACCCCGCCCGTTCTGGGGGGGGCCAACGTCCTGACTTTC. It yields the protein CASSSTPPVLGGANVLTF.

A remark on this clonotype: Lacking the conserved final phenylalanine or tryptophan, this CDR3 likely reflects a read error. The V call is TRBV7-7, the J call TRBJ1-1; no firm D call. The CDR3 consists of 12 residues. The V gene's germline CDR1 is SSHAT and CDR2 FNYEAQ (reference sequence). The CDR3 DNA reads as TGTGCTAGCAGCTTAGATGATACTGAAGCTTTCCTT. Translation: CASSLDDTEAFL.

V usage is TRBV5-4 and J usage is TRBJ2-5; 10 bases are shared with TRBD2. J gave up 4 bases and V 5 bases, and 8 bases lay outside the gene matches. Germline V gene lookup returns CDR1 SGHNT and CDR2 YYREEE (reference sequence). This CDR3 has 15 residues. In nucleotides, the CDR3 is TGTGCCAGCAGTTCCGATAGCGGGAGGCCAGAGACCCAGTACTTC. This sequence encodes CASSSDSGRPETQYF.

V is TRBV24-1 and J is TRBJ2-7, with 7 bases identical to TRBD2. Germline V lookup: CDR1 KGHDR, CDR2 SFDVKD. This CDR3 spans 16 amino acids. Losses at the gene ends were 5 bases for V and 4 bases for J; bases not matched to a gene: 13. The CDR3 DNA reads as TGTGCCACCAGTGCCAGCAGTGGGGGAGGGACGTACGAGCAGTACTTC. This translates into CATSASSGGGTYEQYF.

V and J are TRBV6-6 and TRBJ1-4; 7 bases are shared with TRBD1. J gave up 11 bases and V 7 bases, and 7 bases lay outside the gene matches. This CDR3 has 12 amino acids. The germline gives CDR1 MNHNY, CDR2 SVGAGI (reference sequence). In nucleotides, the CDR3 is TGTGCCAGCACCTCACAGGGGATGAAACTGTTTTTT. Encoded protein: CASTSQGMKLFF.

Of note for this clonotype: Germline is not matched at one junction end, which may reflect a read error. The rearrangement joins TRBV12-3 or TRBV12-4 to TRBJ1-1; TRBD1 is a possible D gene (5 bases). This CDR3 is 13 amino acids long. DNA of the CDR3: TGTGCCGGCAGCCCCAGGTGGGGGGCTGAAGCTTTCTTT. Encoded protein: CAGSPRWGAEAFF.

This clonotype was recorded at least ten times. DNA for the CDR3: TGTGCCAGCAGTTACTCTATTGGGACAGGACGGTTCCTCTCAACTAATGAAAAACTGTTTTTT. Amino acid sequence: CASSYSIGTGRFLSTNEKLFF. This sequence joins TRBV6-6 and TRBJ1-4; 8 bases agree with TRBD1. The germline V gene encodes CDR1 MNHNY and CDR2 SVGAGI (reference sequence). V was clipped by 0 bases and J by 0 bases; unmatched bases: 15. CDR3 length: 21 amino acids.

This clonotype has at least ten counts. The chain links TRBV9 to TRBJ2-7; D is uncertain. This CDR3 comprises 13 residues. The V gene's germline CDR1 is SGDLS and CDR2 YYNGEE. V shed 0 bases and J shed 6 bases, with 10 bases lying between them. The DNA of the CDR3 is TGTGCCAGCAGCGTAGACACGGGCGGCGAGCAGTACTTC. Amino acids: CASSVDTGGEQYF.

This clonotype was seen ten or more times. The chain uses TRBV19 and TRBJ2-2, with D perhaps TRBD1 (6 bases). V lost 5 bases to trimming and J lost 5 bases, with 15 bases between them. The CDR3 loop spans 15 amino acids. Looked up from germline, CDR1 is LNHDA and CDR2 is SQIVND (reference sequence). The CDR3 DNA sequence: TGTGCCAGTAGTTGGACAGTAAGTCGGACCGGGGAGCTGTTTTTT. This sequence encodes CASSWTVSRTGELFF.

A note on this clonotype: The CDR3 end shows no conserved phenylalanine or tryptophan, and so a read error is likely. Because the CDR3's place on the DNA is in doubt, the DNA is left out and the CDR3 is given as listed by TCRdb. The J gene is TRBJ2-7, the V gene TRBV20-1. The CDR3 is 9 amino acids in total, end residues counted. Germline CDR1 reads DFQATT; CDR2 reads SNEGSKA (reference sequence). The CDR3 here is CSARLLGVQ.

The chain couples TRBV2 to TRBJ1-5; maybe TRBD1 (6 bases). This CDR3 has 14 amino acids. CDR1 is SNHLY, CDR2 FYNNEI, per germline. Trimming removed 8 bases at V and 0 bases at J, with 11 bases between. CDR3 DNA sequence: TGTGCCAGCCGGGGGGCCTATAGCAATCAGCCCCAGCATTTT. Translated: CASRGAYSNQPQHF.

The rearrangement joins TRBV5-1 to TRBJ2-3; 8 bases are shared with TRBD2. With V trimmed by 1 base and J by 4 bases, 5 bases remained unmatched. The CDR3 spans 15 residues. Germline V lookup: CDR1 SGHRS, CDR2 YFSETQ. The CDR3: CASSLSGSFPDTQYF. DNA for the CDR3: TGCGCCAGCAGCTTGAGCGGGAGTTTCCCAGATACGCAGTATTTT.

The V call is TRBV20-1, the J call TRBJ2-5, with 14 bases fitting TRBD2. Germline-derived CDR1 and CDR2 are DFQATT and SNEGSKA (reference sequence). Trimming took 4 bases from V and 4 from J; bases not matched to a gene: 8. The CDR3 spans 16 residues. CDR3 residues: CSATGLTSGRAETQYF. CDR3 DNA sequence: TGCAGTGCTACAGGGTTGACTAGCGGGAGGGCAGAGACCCAGTACTTC.

The rearrangement uses TRBV20-1 and TRBJ2-7; possible D gene TRBD2, 6 bases. There are 15 residues in the CDR3. Germline V gives CDR1 DFQATT, CDR2 SNEGSKA (reference sequence). V was trimmed by 0 bases and J by 4 bases, leaving 16 bases between them. CDR3 sequence (DNA): TGCAGTGCTAGAGATCAAGAAGCGGGCGGGTACGAGCAGTACTTC. Its protein is CSARDQEAGGYEQYF.

This clonotype was counted ten times or more. This may arise from a read error, as a much more abundant clone is one base away. The rearrangement links TRBV9 to TRBJ2-6; possibly TRBD1 for D (5 bases). Germline V lookup: CDR1 SGDLS, CDR2 YYNGEE. This CDR3 comprises 13 residues. CDR3 residues: CASSVGGADVLTF. The CDR3 DNA is TGTGCCAGCAGCGTAGGTGGGGCCGACGTCCTGACTTTC.

The rearrangement joins TRBV24-1 to TRBJ1-1; 7 bases are a match to TRBD1. The length of the CDR3 is 15 residues. Germline values: CDR1 KGHDR, CDR2 SFDVKD. Unmatched junction bases numbered 7, after V lost 7 bases and J lost 0 bases. The CDR3 DNA is TGTGCCACCAGATCCGGGGGACAGCTGAACACTGAAGCTTTCTTT. Amino acid sequence: CATRSGGQLNTEAFF.

This clonotype appeared a few times. The V call is TRBV10-3, the J call TRBJ1-1; TRBD1 matches 7 bases. This CDR3 is 15 amino acids long. V lost 2 bases to trimming and J lost 5 bases; unmatched junction nucleotides: 8. The germline V gene encodes CDR1 ENHRY and CDR2 SYGVKD. CDR3 loop: CAISELYRGRTEAFF. CDR3 nucleotide sequence: TGTGCCATCAGTGAGCTTTACAGGGGACGGACTGAAGCTTTCTTT.

This clonotype was recorded at least ten times. The junction does not match germline at one end; this may be a read error. V gene TRBV5-1 combines with J gene TRBJ2-5; the match to TRBD1 covers 8 bases. Germline CDR1 SGHRS, CDR2 YFSETQ. The CDR3 covers 16 residues. CDR3 coding DNA: TGCGCCAGCAGCTTGGGGCAGGGGGCCTTTCAAGAGACCCATTACTTC. It specifies CASSLGQGAFQETHYF.

This clonotype has a single count. The rearrangement uses TRBV6-5 and TRBJ2-7, with 10 bases matching TRBD2. The CDR3 consists of 18 residues. Germline V gene sequence: CDR1 MNHEY, CDR2 SVGAGI. The V gene end was trimmed by 6 bases and the J gene end by 1 base; junction bases not matched to a gene: 15. CDR3 sequence: CASSFGLAARDLSYEQYF. The CDR3 coding sequence is TGTGCCAGCAGCTTCGGACTAGCGGCACGCGACTTGTCCTACGAGCAGTACTTC.

Concerning this clonotype: At one end, the junction sequence differs from germline, possibly due to a read error. CDR3 in DNA: TGCGCCTGCAGCTTGGGTCCGGCGGGGTCCTATGAGCAGTACTTC. This gives the protein CACSLGPAGSYEQYF. This rearrangement joins TRBV5-1 to TRBJ2-7, with TRBD2 as a possible D gene (6 bases). The CDR3 extends over 15 amino acids. Germline V lookup: CDR1 SGHRS, CDR2 YFSETQ.

The chain couples TRBV15 to TRBJ1-4; 8 positions match TRBD1. The CDR3 has 16 residues. Germline V gene data show CDR1 as LNHNV and CDR2 as YYDKDF (reference sequence). V lost 1 base and J lost 8; bases outside the gene matches: 9. The CDR3, as DNA: TGTGCCACCAGCAGAGGTGAAAGGACAGGGAAAGAAAAACTGTTTTTT. This codes for CATSRGERTGKEKLFF.